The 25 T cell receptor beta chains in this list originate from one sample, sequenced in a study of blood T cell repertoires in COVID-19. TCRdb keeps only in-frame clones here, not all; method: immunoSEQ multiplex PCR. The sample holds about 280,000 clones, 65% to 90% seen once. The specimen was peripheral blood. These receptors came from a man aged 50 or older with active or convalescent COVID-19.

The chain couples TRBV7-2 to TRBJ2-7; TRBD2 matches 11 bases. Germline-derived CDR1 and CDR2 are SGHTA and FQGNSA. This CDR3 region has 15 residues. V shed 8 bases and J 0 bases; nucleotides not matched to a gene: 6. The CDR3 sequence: CASAKLAGVSYEQYF. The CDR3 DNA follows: TGTGCCAGCGCTAAACTAGCGGGAGTCTCCTACGAGCAGTACTTC.

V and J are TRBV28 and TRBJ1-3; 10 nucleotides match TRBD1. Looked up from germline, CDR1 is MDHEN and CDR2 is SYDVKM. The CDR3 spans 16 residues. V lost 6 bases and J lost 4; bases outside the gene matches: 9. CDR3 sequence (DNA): TGTGCCAGCAGAACTCTCCTGGGACAGGGGGGAAACACCATATATTTT. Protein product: CASRTLLGQGGNTIYF.

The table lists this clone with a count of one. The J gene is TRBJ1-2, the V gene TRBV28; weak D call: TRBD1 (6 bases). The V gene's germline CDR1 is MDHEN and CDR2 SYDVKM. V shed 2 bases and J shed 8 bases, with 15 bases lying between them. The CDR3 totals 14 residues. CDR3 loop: CASSLDRYSSGYTF. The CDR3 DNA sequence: TGTGCCAGCAGTTTAGACAGGTACTCGTCGGGCTACACCTTC.

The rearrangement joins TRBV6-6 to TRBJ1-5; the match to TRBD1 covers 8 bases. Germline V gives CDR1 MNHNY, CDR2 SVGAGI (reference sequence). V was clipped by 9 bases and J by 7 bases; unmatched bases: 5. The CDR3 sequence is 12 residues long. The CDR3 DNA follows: TGTGCCAGTAGGACAGGGAGGCAGCCCCAGCATTTT. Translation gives CASRTGRQPQHF.

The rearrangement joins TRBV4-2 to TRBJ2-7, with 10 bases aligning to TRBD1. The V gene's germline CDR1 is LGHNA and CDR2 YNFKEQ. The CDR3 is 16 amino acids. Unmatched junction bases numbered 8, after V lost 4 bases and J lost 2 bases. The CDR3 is CASSRNPGTGAYEQYF. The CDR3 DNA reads TGTGCCAGCAGCCGAAATCCCGGGACAGGGGCCTACGAGCAGTACTTC.

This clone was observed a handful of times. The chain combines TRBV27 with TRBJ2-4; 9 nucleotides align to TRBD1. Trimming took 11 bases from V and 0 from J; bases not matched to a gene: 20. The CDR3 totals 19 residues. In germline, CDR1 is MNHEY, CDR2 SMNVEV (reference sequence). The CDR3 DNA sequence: TGTGCCCGGTGGCGGGACAGGGCTTGGGGTGGGATAGCCAAAAACATTCAGTACTTC. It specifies CARWRDRAWGGIAKNIQYF.

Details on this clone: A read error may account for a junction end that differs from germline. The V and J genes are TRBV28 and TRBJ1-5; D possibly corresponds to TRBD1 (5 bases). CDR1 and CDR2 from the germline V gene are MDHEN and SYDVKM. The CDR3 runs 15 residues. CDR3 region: CAGSPLRQLNQPQHF. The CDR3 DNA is TGTGCCGGCAGTCCCCTGCGACAGCTCAATCAGCCCCAGCATTTT.

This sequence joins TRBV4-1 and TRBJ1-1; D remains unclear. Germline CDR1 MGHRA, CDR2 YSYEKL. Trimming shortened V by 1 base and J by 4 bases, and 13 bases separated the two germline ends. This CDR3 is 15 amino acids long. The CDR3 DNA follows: TGCGCCAGCAGCCAAGCCGGGGTATGGAGCACTGAAGCTTTCTTT. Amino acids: CASSQAGVWSTEAFF.

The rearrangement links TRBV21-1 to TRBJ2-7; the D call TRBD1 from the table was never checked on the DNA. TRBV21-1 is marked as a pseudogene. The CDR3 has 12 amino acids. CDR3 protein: CASSGFRYEQYF. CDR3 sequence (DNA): TGTGCCAGCAGCGGCTTCAGGTACGAGCAGTACTTC.

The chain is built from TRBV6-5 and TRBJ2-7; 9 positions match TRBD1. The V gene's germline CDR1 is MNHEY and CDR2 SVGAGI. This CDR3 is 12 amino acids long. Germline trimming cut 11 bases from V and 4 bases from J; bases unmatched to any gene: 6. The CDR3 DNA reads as TGTGCCGGACAGGGGCGCGGGTACGAGCAGTACTTC. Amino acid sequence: CAGQGRGYEQYF.

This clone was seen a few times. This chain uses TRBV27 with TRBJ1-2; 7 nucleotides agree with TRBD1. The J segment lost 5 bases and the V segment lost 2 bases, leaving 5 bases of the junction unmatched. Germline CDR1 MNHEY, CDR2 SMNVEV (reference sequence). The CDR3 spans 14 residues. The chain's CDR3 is CASSLRAGGYGYTF. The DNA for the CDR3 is TGTGCCAGCAGTTTACGGGCAGGGGGGTATGGCTACACCTTC.

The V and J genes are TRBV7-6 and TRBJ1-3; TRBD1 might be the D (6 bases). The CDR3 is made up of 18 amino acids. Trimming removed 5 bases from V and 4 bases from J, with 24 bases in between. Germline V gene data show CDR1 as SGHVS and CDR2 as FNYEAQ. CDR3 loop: CASSLDRSPSPGGNTIYF. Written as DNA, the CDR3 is TGTGCCAGCAGCCTGGACAGATCCCCATCCCCGGGGGGAAACACCATATATTTT.

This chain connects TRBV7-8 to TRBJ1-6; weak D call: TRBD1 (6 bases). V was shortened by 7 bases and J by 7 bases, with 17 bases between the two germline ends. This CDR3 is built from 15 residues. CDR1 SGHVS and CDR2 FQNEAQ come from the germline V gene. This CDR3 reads CASTPGGAGNSPLHF. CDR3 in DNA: TGTGCCAGCACCCCGGGGGGGGCAGGAAATTCACCCCTCCACTTT.

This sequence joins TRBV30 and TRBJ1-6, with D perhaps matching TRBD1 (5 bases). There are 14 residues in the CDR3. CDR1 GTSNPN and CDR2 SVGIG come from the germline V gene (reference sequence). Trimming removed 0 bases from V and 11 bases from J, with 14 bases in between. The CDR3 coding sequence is TGTGCCTGGAGTGTACCCGTAACAGGTACACCCCTCCACTTT. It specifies CAWSVPVTGTPLHF.

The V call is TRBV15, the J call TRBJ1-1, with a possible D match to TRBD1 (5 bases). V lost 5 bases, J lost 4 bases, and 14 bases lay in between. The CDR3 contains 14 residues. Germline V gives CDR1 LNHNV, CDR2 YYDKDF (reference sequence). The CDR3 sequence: CATSRSQGITEAFF. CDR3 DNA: TGTGCCACCAGCCGCTCCCAGGGAATCACTGAAGCTTTCTTT. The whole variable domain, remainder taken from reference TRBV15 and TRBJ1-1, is DAMVIQNPRYQVTQFGKPVTLSCSQTLNHNVMYWYQQKSSQAPKLLFHYYDKDFNNEADTPDNFQSRRPNTSFCFLDIRSPGLGDTAMYLCATSRSQGITEAFFGQGTRLTVV.

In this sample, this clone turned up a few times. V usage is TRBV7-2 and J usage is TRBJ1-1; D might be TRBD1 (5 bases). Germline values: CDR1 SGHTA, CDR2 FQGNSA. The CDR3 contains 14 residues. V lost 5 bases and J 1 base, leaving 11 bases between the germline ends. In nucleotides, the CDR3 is TGTGCCAGCAGCCTCGGACACTCGAACACTGAAGCTTTCTTT. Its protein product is CASSLGHSNTEAFF.

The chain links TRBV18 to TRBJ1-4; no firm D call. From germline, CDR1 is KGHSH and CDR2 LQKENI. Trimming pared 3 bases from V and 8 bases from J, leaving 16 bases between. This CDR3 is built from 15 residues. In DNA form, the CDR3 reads TGTGCCAGCTCACCGGACCTGGGTAGCGGAGAAAAACTGTTTTTT. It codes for CASSPDLGSGEKLFF. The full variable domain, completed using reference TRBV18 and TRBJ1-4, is NAGVMQNPRHLVRRRGQEARLRCSPMKGHSHVYWYRQLPEEGLKFMVYLQKENIIDESGMPKERFSAEFPKEGPSILRIQQVVRGDSAAYFCASSPDLGSGEKLFFGSGTQLSVL.

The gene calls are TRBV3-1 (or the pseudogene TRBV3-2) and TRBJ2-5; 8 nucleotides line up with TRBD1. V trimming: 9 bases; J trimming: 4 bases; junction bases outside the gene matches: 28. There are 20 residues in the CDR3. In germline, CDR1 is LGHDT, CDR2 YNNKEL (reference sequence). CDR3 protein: CARWQHNPRTGLSGGETQYF. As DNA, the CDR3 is TGTGCCAGGTGGCAGCACAACCCTCGGACAGGGTTAAGCGGAGGAGAGACCCAGTACTTC.

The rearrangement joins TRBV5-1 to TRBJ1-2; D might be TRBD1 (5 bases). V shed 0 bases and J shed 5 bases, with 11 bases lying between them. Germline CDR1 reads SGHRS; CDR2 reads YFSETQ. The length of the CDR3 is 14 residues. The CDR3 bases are TGCGCCAGCAGCTTGGATGCAGGGTTGTATGGCTACACCTTC. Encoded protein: CASSLDAGLYGYTF.

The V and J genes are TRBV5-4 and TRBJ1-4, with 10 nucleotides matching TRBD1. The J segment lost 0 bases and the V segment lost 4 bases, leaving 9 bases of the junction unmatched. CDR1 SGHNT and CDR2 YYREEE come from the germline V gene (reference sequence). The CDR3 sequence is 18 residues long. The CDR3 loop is CASSPRTGGGSTNEKLFF. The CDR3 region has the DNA TGTGCCAGCAGCCCGAGGACAGGGGGTGGATCAACTAATGAAAAACTGTTTTTT.

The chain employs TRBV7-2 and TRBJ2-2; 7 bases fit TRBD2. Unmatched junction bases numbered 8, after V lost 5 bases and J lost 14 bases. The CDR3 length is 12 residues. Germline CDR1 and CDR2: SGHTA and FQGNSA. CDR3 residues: CASSPDSGILFF. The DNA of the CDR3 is TGTGCCAGCAGCCCTGACAGCGGGATCCTGTTTTTT.

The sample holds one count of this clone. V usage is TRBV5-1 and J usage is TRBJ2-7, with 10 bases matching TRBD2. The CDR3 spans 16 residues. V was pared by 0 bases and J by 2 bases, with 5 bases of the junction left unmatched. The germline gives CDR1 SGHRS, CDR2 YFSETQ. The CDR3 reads CASSLGLAGVAYEQYF. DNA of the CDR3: TGCGCCAGCAGCTTGGGCCTAGCGGGAGTAGCCTACGAGCAGTACTTC.

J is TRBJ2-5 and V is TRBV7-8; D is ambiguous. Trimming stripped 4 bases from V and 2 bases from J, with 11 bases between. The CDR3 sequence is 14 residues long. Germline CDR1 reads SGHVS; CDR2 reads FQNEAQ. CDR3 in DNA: TGTGCCAGCAGCTCTAGGATCCCGCAAGAGACCCAGTACTTC. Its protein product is CASSSRIPQETQYF.

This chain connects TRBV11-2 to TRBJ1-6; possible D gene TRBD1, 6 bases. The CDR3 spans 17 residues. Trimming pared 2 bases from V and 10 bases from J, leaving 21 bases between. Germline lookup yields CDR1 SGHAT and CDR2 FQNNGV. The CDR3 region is CASSLTPGHTTGSPLHF. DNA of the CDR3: TGTGCCAGCAGCTTAACCCCGGGACACACAACGGGGTCACCCCTCCACTTT.

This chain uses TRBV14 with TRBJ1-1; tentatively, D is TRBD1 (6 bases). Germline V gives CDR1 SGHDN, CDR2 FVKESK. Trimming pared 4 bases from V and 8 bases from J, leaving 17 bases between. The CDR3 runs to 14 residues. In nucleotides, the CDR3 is TGTGCCAGCAGCCCAATAACCGGGACACTCGAAGCTTTCTTT. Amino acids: CASSPITGTLEAFF.